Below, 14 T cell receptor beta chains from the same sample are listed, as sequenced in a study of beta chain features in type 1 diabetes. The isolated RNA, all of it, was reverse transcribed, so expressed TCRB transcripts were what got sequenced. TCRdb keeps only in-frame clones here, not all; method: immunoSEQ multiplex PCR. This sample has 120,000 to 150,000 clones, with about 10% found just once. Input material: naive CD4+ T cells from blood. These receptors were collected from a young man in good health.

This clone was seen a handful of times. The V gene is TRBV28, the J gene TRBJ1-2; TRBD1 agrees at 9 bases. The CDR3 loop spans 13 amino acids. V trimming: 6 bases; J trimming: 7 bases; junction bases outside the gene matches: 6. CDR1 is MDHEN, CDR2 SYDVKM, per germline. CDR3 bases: TGTGCCAGCAGCGGACAGGGGCCGGTTGGCTACACCTTC. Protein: CASSGQGPVGYTF.

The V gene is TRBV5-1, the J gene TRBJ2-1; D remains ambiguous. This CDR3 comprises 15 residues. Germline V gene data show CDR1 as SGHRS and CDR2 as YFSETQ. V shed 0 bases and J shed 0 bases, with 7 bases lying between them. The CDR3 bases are TGCGCCAGCAGCTTGGCACTCGTCTCCTACAATGAGCAGTTCTTC. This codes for CASSLALVSYNEQFF.

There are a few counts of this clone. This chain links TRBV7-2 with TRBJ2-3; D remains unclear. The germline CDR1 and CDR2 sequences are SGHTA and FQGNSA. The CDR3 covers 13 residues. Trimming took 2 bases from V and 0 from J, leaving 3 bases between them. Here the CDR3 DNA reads TGTGCCAGCAGCTTATATAGCACAGATACGCAGTATTTT. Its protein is CASSLYSTDTQYF.

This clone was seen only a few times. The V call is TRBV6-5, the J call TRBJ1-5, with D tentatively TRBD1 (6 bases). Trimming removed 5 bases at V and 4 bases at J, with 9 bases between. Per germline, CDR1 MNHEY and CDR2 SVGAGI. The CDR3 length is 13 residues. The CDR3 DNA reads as TGTGCCAGCAGTCGGACAGAGAATCAGCCCCAGCATTTT. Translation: CASSRTENQPQHF.

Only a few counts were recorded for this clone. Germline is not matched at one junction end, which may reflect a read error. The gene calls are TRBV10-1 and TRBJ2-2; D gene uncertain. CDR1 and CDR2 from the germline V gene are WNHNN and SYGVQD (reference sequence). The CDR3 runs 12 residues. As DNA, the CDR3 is TGCGCCAGCAGTGGGTACACGGGGGAGCTGTTTTTT. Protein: CASSGYTGELFF.

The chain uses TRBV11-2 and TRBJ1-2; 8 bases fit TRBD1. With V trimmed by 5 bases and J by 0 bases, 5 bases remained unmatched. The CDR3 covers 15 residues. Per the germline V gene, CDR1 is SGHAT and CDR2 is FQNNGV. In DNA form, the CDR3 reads TGTGCCAGCAGCCCCCGGACAGGGACTAACTATGGCTACACCTTC. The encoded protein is CASSPRTGTNYGYTF.

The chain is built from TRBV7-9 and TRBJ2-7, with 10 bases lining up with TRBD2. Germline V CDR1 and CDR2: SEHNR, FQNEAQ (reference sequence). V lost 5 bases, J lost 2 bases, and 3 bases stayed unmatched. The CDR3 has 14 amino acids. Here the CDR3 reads CASSRTSGTYEQYF. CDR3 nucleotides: TGTGCCAGCAGCCGGACTAGCGGAACCTACGAGCAGTACTTC. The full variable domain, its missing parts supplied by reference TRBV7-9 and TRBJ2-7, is DTGVSQNPRHKITKRGQNVTFRCDPISEHNRLYWYRQTLGQGPEFLTYFQNEAQLEKSRLLSDRFSAERPKGSFSTLEIQRTEQGDSAMYLCASSRTSGTYEQYFGPGTRLTVT.

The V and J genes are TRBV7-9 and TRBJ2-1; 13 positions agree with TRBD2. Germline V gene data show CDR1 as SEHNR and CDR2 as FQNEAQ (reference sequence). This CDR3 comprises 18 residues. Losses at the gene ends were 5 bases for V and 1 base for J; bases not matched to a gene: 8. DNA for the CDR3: TGTGCCAGCAGCCTTAGTGGACTAGCGGGGGATTCCTACAATGAGCAGTTCTTC. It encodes CASSLSGLAGDSYNEQFF.

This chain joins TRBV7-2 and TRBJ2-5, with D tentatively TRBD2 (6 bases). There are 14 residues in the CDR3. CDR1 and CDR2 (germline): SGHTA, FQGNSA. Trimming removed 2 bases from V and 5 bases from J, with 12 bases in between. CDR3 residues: CASSLLTGVETQYF. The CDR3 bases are TGTGCCAGCAGCTTATTAACGGGGGTTGAGACCCAGTACTTC.

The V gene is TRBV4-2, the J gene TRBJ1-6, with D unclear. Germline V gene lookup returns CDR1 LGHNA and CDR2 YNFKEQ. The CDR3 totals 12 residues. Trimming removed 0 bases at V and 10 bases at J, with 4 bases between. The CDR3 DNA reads TGTGCCAGCAGCCAAGAGAGGTCACCCCTCCACTTT. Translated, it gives CASSQERSPLHF.

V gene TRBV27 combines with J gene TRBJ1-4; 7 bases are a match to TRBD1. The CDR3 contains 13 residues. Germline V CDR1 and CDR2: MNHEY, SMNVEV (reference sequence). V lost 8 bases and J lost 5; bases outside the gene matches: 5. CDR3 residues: CASQDRPNEKLFF. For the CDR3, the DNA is TGTGCCAGCCAGGACAGGCCGAATGAAAAACTGTTTTTT.

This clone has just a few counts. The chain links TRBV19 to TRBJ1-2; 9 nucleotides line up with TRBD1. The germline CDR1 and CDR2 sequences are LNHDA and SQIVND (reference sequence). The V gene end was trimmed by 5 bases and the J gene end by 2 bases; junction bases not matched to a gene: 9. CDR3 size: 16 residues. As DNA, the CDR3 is TGTGCCAGTAGTCACCTGGACAGGGGCCCGAACTATGGCTACACCTTC. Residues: CASSHLDRGPNYGYTF.

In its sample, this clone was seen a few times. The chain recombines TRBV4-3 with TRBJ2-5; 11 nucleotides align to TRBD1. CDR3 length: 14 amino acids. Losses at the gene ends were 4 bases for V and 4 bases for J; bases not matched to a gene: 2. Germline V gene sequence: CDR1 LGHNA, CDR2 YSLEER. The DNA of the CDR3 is TGCGCCAGCAGCCCAGGACAGGGGGCAGAGACCCAGTACTTC. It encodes CASSPGQGAETQYF.

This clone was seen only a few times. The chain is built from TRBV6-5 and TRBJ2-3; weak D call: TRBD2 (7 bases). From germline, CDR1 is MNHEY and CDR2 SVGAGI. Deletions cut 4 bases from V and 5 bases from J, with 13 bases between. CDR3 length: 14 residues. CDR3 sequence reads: CASSFRGAGDTQYF. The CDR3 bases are TGTGCCAGCAGTTTCCGGGGGGCCGGAGATACGCAGTATTTT.